Below, 20 T cell receptor beta chains from the same sample are listed, as sequenced in a study of metastatic and nonmetastatic thyroid tumors. MiXCR was used by TCRdb to re-call the PCR reads. The sample lists roughly 55,000 clones; around 15% were seen once. Thyroid surgery had not been preceded by any treatment in any patient. The sequencing input was blood. Source of these receptors: a male donor with papillary thyroid cancer or a benign thyroid nodule (not recorded which). Some clones in this sample may be carry-over from other donors' samples.

This clone was seen at least ten times. The rearrangement links TRBV5-6 to TRBJ2-5; TRBD1 aligns across 7 bases. Germline V gene data show CDR1 as SGHDT and CDR2 as YYEEEE. This CDR3 contains 17 residues. V gave up 2 bases and J gave up 0 bases; unmatched junction bases: 10. CDR3: CASSLAGGAPYQETQYF. In DNA, the CDR3 is TGTGCCAGCAGCTTAGCAGGGGGTGCCCCGTACCAAGAGACCCAGTACTTC.

This clone was picked up many times. The gene calls are TRBV24-1 and TRBJ2-1, with 8 nucleotides matching TRBD2. Trimming at V came to 3 bases and at J to 4 bases, leaving 7 bases not matched to a gene. CDR1 is KGHDR and CDR2 is SFDVKD in the germline V gene. The CDR3 spans 16 residues. The DNA for the CDR3 is TGTGCCACCAGTGATCGGGGACTAGAGGTGTACAATGAGCAGTTCTTC. This translates into CATSDRGLEVYNEQFF.

This clone was recorded many times. The chain recombines TRBV7-2 with TRBJ2-1; 8 bases line up with TRBD1. Germline-derived CDR1 and CDR2 are SGHTA and FQGNSA. The CDR3 is made up of 17 amino acids. Trimming removed 7 bases from V and 7 bases from J; junction bases left unmatched: 18. CDR3 nucleotide sequence: TGTGCCAGCATCGAAATCCGGGGCAGGGGGCGTATGAATGAGCAGTTCTTC. Amino acid sequence: CASIEIRGRGRMNEQFF.

Note on this clone: One end of the junction varies from germline; a read error may be responsible. The genes are TRBV6-9 and TRBJ2-1, with 7 bases identical to TRBD2. The CDR3 spans 14 residues. Germline-derived CDR1 and CDR2 are MNHGY and SVAAGI. CDR3 nucleotides: TGTTCCAGCAGTTGCGGCGGGGGCTACAATGAGCAGTTCTTC. It translates to CSSSCGGGYNEQFF.

This clone was counted many times. The gene calls are TRBV3-1 and TRBJ1-2; 9 nucleotides line up with TRBD1. Per germline, CDR1 LGHDT and CDR2 YNNKEL (reference sequence). This CDR3 has 14 residues. V lost 4 bases and J lost 4; bases outside the gene matches: 4. The DNA for the CDR3 is TGTGCCAGCAGCCTGGGACAGGGCCCCTATGGCTACACCTTC. Translation gives CASSLGQGPYGYTF.

This clone was counted only a few times. With a much larger clone just one base away, this may be a read error. The rearrangement joins TRBV4-1 to TRBJ1-6, with no clear D. CDR3 length: 16 residues. In germline, CDR1 is MGHRA, CDR2 YSYEKL. The CDR3 is CASNQGFPNIISPLHF. In DNA form, the CDR3 reads TGCGCCAGCAACCAAGGATTTCCTAATATAATTTCACCCCTCCACTTT.

There are many counts of this clone. V and J are TRBV11-2 and TRBJ2-7; 7 bases map to TRBD1. CDR1 and CDR2 (germline): SGHAT, FQNNGV. The CDR3 spans 14 residues. V shed 6 bases, J shed 3 bases, and the junction held 8 bases outside the gene matches. This CDR3 reads CASSTRGTDYEQYF. The CDR3 region has the DNA TGTGCCAGCAGTACTAGAGGGACAGACTACGAGCAGTACTTC.

Details on this clone: A much larger clone sits a single nucleotide away, making a read error possible. The rearrangement joins TRBV19 to TRBJ2-1; the D is unclear. The germline V and J ends were trimmed by 6 bases and 1 base, with 13 bases remaining between them. The V gene's germline CDR1 is LNHDA and CDR2 SQIVND (reference sequence). This CDR3 has 15 amino acids. The CDR3 DNA is TGTGCCAGTAGAATCTCCGCCGAGTCCTACAATGAGCAGTTCTTC. Protein sequence: CASRISAESYNEQFF.

This clone was picked up many times. The chain recombines TRBV6-5 with TRBJ1-5; weak D call: TRBD1 (6 bases). The germline V gene encodes CDR1 MNHEY and CDR2 SVGAGI. The CDR3 is made up of 18 amino acids. Trimming stripped 5 bases from V and 4 bases from J, with 24 bases between. The CDR3 sequence is CASSHGGGRGAGNQPQHF. The CDR3 DNA reads TGTGCCAGCAGTCACGGAGGGGGGAGGGGGGCAGGGAATCAGCCCCAGCATTTT.

In its sample, this clone was seen many times. The chain uses TRBV12-3 or TRBV12-4 and TRBJ2-3; unclear D gene. This CDR3 comprises 14 residues. V was shortened by 3 bases and J by 2 bases, with 9 bases between the two germline ends. CDR3: CASSLAPNTDTQYF. As DNA, the CDR3 is TGTGCCAGCAGTTTGGCGCCAAACACAGATACGCAGTATTTT.

To note about this clone: Possible read error: a much larger clone is one base away. V gene TRBV20-1 combines with J gene TRBJ2-2, with TRBD2 matching over 11 bases. V lost 2 bases, J lost 2 bases, and 10 bases stayed unmatched. This CDR3 is 18 amino acids long. Germline V gene sequence: CDR1 DFQATT, CDR2 SNEGSKA (reference sequence). Written as DNA, the CDR3 is TGCAGTGCTAGACGCCGGCTAGCGGGGGGACTTAACACCGGGGAGCTGTTTTTT. Translating it yields CSARRRLAGGLNTGELFF.

Comments on this clone: A read error may explain this, as a much larger clone is one base away. The chain uses TRBV2 and TRBJ2-1, with D possibly being TRBD2 (6 bases). The CDR3 runs 14 residues. The V gene's germline CDR1 is SNHLY and CDR2 FYNNEI. The CDR3 coding sequence is TGTGCCAGCAGTGAATCTGGGACTCTCAATGATCAGTTCTTC. It translates to CASSESGTLNDQFF.

This clone was seen more than once but under ten times. The chain carries TRBV6-5 and TRBJ1-3, with D possibly being TRBD1 (5 bases). CDR1 and CDR2 from the germline V gene are MNHEY and SVGAGI. V was clipped by 0 bases and J by 2 bases, with 14 bases between them. The CDR3 has 17 amino acids. The CDR3 reads CASSYSNLRGAGNTIYF. In DNA, the CDR3 is TGTGCCAGCAGTTACTCGAATCTTCGGGGGGCTGGAAACACCATATATTTT.

At least ten counts were recorded for this clone. CDR3 region: CASSGGREGDEQFF. CDR3 DNA sequence: TGTGCCAGTTCTGGCGGGAGGGAGGGCGATGAGCAGTTCTTC. V is TRBV6-4 and J is TRBJ2-1; 9 nucleotides align to TRBD2. The CDR3 runs to 14 residues. Looked up from germline, CDR1 is MRHNA and CDR2 is SNTAGT. V was clipped by 9 bases and J by 8 bases; unmatched bases: 11.

This clone has ten or more counts. The same CDR3 arises from other DNA sequences in this sample as well. J is TRBJ2-3 and V is TRBV5-5; D is unresolved. V dropped 1 base and J dropped 5 bases, with 2 bases sitting between them. This CDR3 has 11 amino acids. The V gene's germline CDR1 is SGHKS and CDR2 YYEKEE (reference sequence). The CDR3 sequence: CASSLLDTQYF. The CDR3 DNA reads TGTGCCAGCAGCTTGTTAGATACGCAGTATTTT.

The chain couples TRBV6-1 to TRBJ1-2; D is unresolved. Trimming removed 3 bases at V and 4 bases at J, with 12 bases between. The CDR3 spans 14 residues. Germline CDR1 is MNHNS and CDR2 is SASEGT. The CDR3 bases are TGTGCCAGCAGTGACAAACACGTCCCCTATGGCTACACCTTC. It codes for CASSDKHVPYGYTF.

In this sample, this clone turned up many times. The chain carries TRBV12-3 or TRBV12-4 and TRBJ2-3; TRBD1 matches 8 bases. The J segment lost 0 bases and the V segment lost 1 base, leaving 3 bases of the junction unmatched. The CDR3 is 16 residues long. In DNA, the CDR3 is TGTGCCAGCAGTTTAGGGCAGGGGGCTAGCACAGATACGCAGTATTTT. Translated: CASSLGQGASTDTQYF.

This clone was seen repeatedly, ten times or more. The chain has TRBV6-1 and TRBJ1-1; 7 bases match TRBD1. The CDR3 contains 14 residues. Germline V gives CDR1 MNHNS, CDR2 SASEGT. Trimming took 6 bases from V and 2 from J; bases not matched to a gene: 6. CDR3 bases: TGTGCCAGCAGCCCACAGGGGACCAACACTGAAGCTTTCTTT. Translating it yields CASSPQGTNTEAFF.

This clone was detected ten times or more. This chain uses TRBV28 with TRBJ2-7, with TRBD2 as a possible D gene (6 bases). V was clipped by 10 bases and J by 0 bases, with 22 bases between them. Germline CDR1 reads MDHEN; CDR2 reads SYDVKM. The CDR3 spans 16 residues. CDR3 region: CATSKTRQSSSYEQYF. The CDR3 DNA is TGTGCCACCTCCAAGACTAGACAGAGCAGCTCCTACGAGCAGTACTTC.

This clone was observed many times. The same CDR3 can be traced to other DNA sequences in this sample. This chain links TRBV6-1 with TRBJ1-2; unclear D gene. CDR1 MNHNS and CDR2 SASEGT come from the germline V gene. The V end was cut by 5 bases, the J end by 7 bases, with 17 bases between. CDR3 size: 14 residues. The CDR3: CASSSPPGVSGYTF. In nucleotides, the CDR3 is TGTGCCAGCAGTTCCCCCCCGGGAGTCTCTGGCTACACCTTC.